These 20 T cell receptor beta chains originate from one sample sequenced in a study of blood T cell repertoires in COVID-19. Sequencing used immunoSEQ multiplex PCR; TCRdb keeps in-frame clones, though not all of them. Among about 110,000 clones listed, 90% were seen once. The sequenced material came from peripheral blood. These receptors originate from a human donor in a cohort sampled during active COVID-19.

This chain connects TRBV14 to TRBJ2-4; D not resolved. The CDR3 loop spans 12 amino acids. Trimming took 2 bases from V and 7 from J, leaving 6 bases between them. Germline loops: CDR1 SGHDN, CDR2 FVKESK. The chain's CDR3 is CASSQSRNIQYF. The CDR3 DNA reads TGTGCCAGCAGCCAATCCCGTAACATTCAGTACTTC.

The chain carries TRBV5-4 and TRBJ2-7, with 14 nucleotides matching TRBD2. Looked up from germline, CDR1 is SGHNT and CDR2 is YYREEE (reference sequence). With 4 bases clipped from V and 7 bases from J, the junction kept 10 bases outside the gene matches. The length of the CDR3 is 16 residues. As DNA, the CDR3 is TGTGCCAGCAGCACGGGACTAGCGGGAGCCCGTGGGGAGCAGTACTTC. Translated: CASSTGLAGARGEQYF.

V and J are TRBV10-3 and TRBJ2-3; TRBD2 matches 12 bases. Per germline, CDR1 ENHRY and CDR2 SYGVKD. The CDR3 is 15 amino acids. The V gene end was trimmed by 5 bases and the J gene end by 4 bases; junction bases not matched to a gene: 4. CDR3 residues: CAISPSGGVSDTQYF. Written as DNA, the CDR3 is TGTGCCATCAGTCCTAGCGGGGGGGTTTCAGATACGCAGTATTTT.

This chain links TRBV7-6 with TRBJ2-7; 9 positions match TRBD1. The V and J ends lost 6 bases and 12 bases, in that order; junction bases with no gene match: 15. Germline V gene lookup returns CDR1 SGHVS and CDR2 FNYEAQ. This CDR3 contains 14 residues. In DNA, the CDR3 is TGTGCCAGCAGTTCCAGGGACAGGGCCACGGGGTGGTACTTC. This encodes CASSSRDRATGWYF.

CDR3 coding DNA: TGCGCCAGCAGCCGGGACAGGGTAAACGATGGCTACACCTTC. Translating it yields CASSRDRVNDGYTF. This sequence joins TRBV5-1 and TRBJ1-2; 9 bases fit TRBD1. The CDR3 consists of 14 residues. With V trimmed by 4 bases and J by 6 bases, 7 bases remained unmatched. The germline V gene encodes CDR1 SGHRS and CDR2 YFSETQ.

The CDR3: CASSQDRGRTGELFF. The CDR3 DNA sequence: TGTGCCAGCAGCCAGGACAGGGGGCGGACCGGGGAGCTGTTTTTT. The genes are TRBV7-8 and TRBJ2-2, with 11 positions matching TRBD1. The CDR3 covers 15 residues. The V gene end was trimmed by 5 bases and the J gene end by 5 bases; junction bases not matched to a gene: 4. CDR1 and CDR2 (germline): SGHVS, FQNEAQ.

The count of this clone is one. The chain employs TRBV5-8 and TRBJ1-4, with 7 bases that match TRBD1. With V trimmed by 1 base and J by 8 bases, 5 bases remained unmatched. CDR1 and CDR2 from the germline V gene are SGHTS and YDEGEE. The CDR3 is made up of 14 amino acids. CDR3 in amino acids: CASSLRQGREKLFF. DNA for the CDR3: TGTGCCAGCAGCTTGCGACAGGGTCGAGAAAAACTGTTTTTT.

The chain recombines TRBV19 with TRBJ1-4; 7 bases agree with TRBD1. Germline CDR1 is LNHDA and CDR2 is SQIVND (reference sequence). V was clipped by 9 bases and J by 14 bases; unmatched bases: 9. This CDR3 comprises 11 residues. The DNA of the CDR3 is TGTGCCAGCTCCCGACAGGGTTTTCTGTTTTTT. Translated: CASSRQGFLFF.

The chain recombines TRBV7-9 with TRBJ2-2; D perhaps matches TRBD1 (5 bases). Germline V gene data show CDR1 as SEHNR and CDR2 as FQNEAQ (reference sequence). The CDR3 contains 12 residues. V lost 5 bases and J 8 bases, leaving 9 bases between the germline ends. For the CDR3, the DNA is TGTGCCAGCAGCGGTCAGGGAGGGGAGCTGTTTTTT. Translation gives CASSGQGGELFF.

This chain joins TRBV4-1 and TRBJ2-5, with 11 bases matching TRBD2. Germline V lookup: CDR1 MGHRA, CDR2 YSYEKL. The CDR3 runs to 14 residues. Unmatched junction bases numbered 0, after V lost 1 base and J lost 5 bases. The CDR3 sequence is CASSQGTSGETQYF. The CDR3 bases are TGCGCCAGCAGCCAAGGGACTAGCGGGGAGACCCAGTACTTC.

V and J are TRBV5-1 and TRBJ2-3; D is possibly TRBD2 (6 bases). The CDR3 has 12 residues. Germline-derived CDR1 and CDR2 are SGHRS and YFSETQ. With 6 bases removed from V and 6 bases from J, the gap between germline ends came to 11 bases. In nucleotides, the CDR3 is TGCGCCAGCACCGTCCGGGGGGATACGCAGTATTTT. Protein sequence: CASTVRGDTQYF.

This chain joins TRBV6-5 and TRBJ2-1; D is unresolved. V was clipped by 0 bases and J by 7 bases, with 7 bases between them. Germline CDR1 and CDR2: MNHEY and SVGAGI. This CDR3 spans 13 amino acids. CDR3 sequence: CASSYSVYNEQFF. The DNA for the CDR3 is TGTGCCAGCAGTTACTCTGTTTATAATGAGCAGTTCTTC.

The V call is TRBV24-1, the J call TRBJ2-3; 9 nucleotides agree with TRBD2. V was pared by 5 bases and J by 8 bases, with 10 bases of the junction left unmatched. The CDR3 contains 15 residues. Germline V gene data show CDR1 as KGHDR and CDR2 as SFDVKD. CDR3 DNA sequence: TGTGCCACCAGTGGAAGTAGCGGGAGAACCAGTACGCAGTATTTT. This gives the protein CATSGSSGRTSTQYF.

This chain links TRBV11-2 with TRBJ1-2; tentative D call: TRBD1 (5 bases). CDR3 length equals 14 residues. Germline loops: CDR1 SGHAT, CDR2 FQNNGV. Trimming shortened V by 5 bases and J by 7 bases, and 17 bases separated the two germline ends. The CDR3 sequence: CASSESFRVGGYTF. The CDR3 nucleotides read TGTGCCAGCAGCGAAAGTTTCAGGGTGGGTGGCTACACCTTC. Supplemented by reference TRBV11-2 and TRBJ1-2, the full variable domain reads EAGVAQSPRYKIIEKRQSVAFWCNPISGHATLYWYQQILGQGPKLLIQFQNNGVVDDSQLPKDRFSAERLKGVDSTLKIQPAKLEDSAVYLCASSESFRVGGYTFGSGTRLTVV.

V and J are TRBV28 and TRBJ1-3; TRBD1 matches 11 bases. Per the germline V gene, CDR1 is MDHEN and CDR2 is SYDVKM. The CDR3 has 14 amino acids. Trimming took 8 bases from V and 7 from J; bases not matched to a gene: 7. The CDR3 loop is CASCGTGGVNTIYF. The CDR3 DNA reads TGTGCCAGCTGCGGGACAGGGGGTGTCAACACCATATATTTT. The variable domain in full, completed from reference TRBV28 and TRBJ1-3, reads DVKVTQSSRYLVKRTGEKVFLECVQDMDHENMFWYRQDPGLGLRLIYFSYDVKMKEKGDIPEGYSVSREKKERFSLILESASTNQTSMYLCASCGTGGVNTIYFGEGSWLTVV.

V and J are TRBV3-1 (or the pseudogene TRBV3-2) and TRBJ2-2, with 8 positions matching TRBD1. The J segment lost 4 bases and the V segment lost 3 bases, leaving 1 base of the junction unmatched. The germline V gene has CDR1 LGHDT and CDR2 YNNKEL (reference sequence). The CDR3 covers 14 residues. In DNA, the CDR3 is TGTGCCAGCAGCCAGGACAGGGTCACCGGGGAGCTGTTTTTT. Its protein product is CASSQDRVTGELFF.

V gene TRBV4-3 combines with J gene TRBJ2-2; TRBD2 is a possible D gene (6 bases). V was shortened by 3 bases and J by 6 bases, with 20 bases between the two germline ends. CDR3 length: 17 residues. The germline gives CDR1 LGHNA, CDR2 YSLEER. The CDR3 sequence is CASSQEPTGTPSGELFF. CDR3 sequence (DNA): TGCGCCAGCAGCCAGGAACCCACGGGGACTCCCTCCGGGGAGCTGTTTTTT.

V is TRBV19 and J is TRBJ2-3, with 7 bases lining up with TRBD2. J was trimmed by 2 bases and V by 2 bases; bases with no gene match: 4. CDR1 is LNHDA and CDR2 is SQIVND in the germline V gene (reference sequence). This CDR3 is 15 amino acids long. The chain's CDR3 is CASSIIGDYTDTQYF. The CDR3 DNA reads TGTGCCAGTAGTATAATCGGGGACTACACAGATACGCAGTATTTT.

V usage is TRBV19 and J usage is TRBJ2-7; 7 nucleotides line up with TRBD1. Germline V gene sequence: CDR1 LNHDA, CDR2 SQIVND (reference sequence). CDR3 length equals 13 residues. V trimming: 5 bases; J trimming: 3 bases; junction bases outside the gene matches: 4. Here the CDR3 reads CASSFNRGYEQYF. The CDR3 coding sequence is TGTGCCAGTAGTTTCAACAGGGGCTACGAGCAGTACTTC.

The J gene is TRBJ2-4, the V gene TRBV28; 7 nucleotides match TRBD1. The CDR3 spans 13 residues. V lost 5 bases and J lost 3; bases outside the gene matches: 1. Germline CDR1 reads MDHEN; CDR2 reads SYDVKM. The CDR3 protein is CASSTGVKNIQYF. Here the CDR3 DNA reads TGTGCCAGCAGTACAGGGGTCAAAAACATTCAGTACTTC.